This T cell receptor beta chain was sequenced during a study of shared clonotypes between healthy human individuals. Trimming stripped 0 bases from V and 2 bases from J, with 4 bases between. Per germline, CDR1 SGHKS and CDR2 YYEKEE (reference sequence). The CDR3 has 13 residues. Assay: immunoSEQ multiplex PCR; the TCRdb copy retains only in-frame clones and omits some. Of 550,000 to 850,000 clones in the sample, just under 75% are singletons; the top ten hold about 1.8%. This receptor was taken from a woman aged 25 to 45 in good health. The chain recombines TRBV5-5 with TRBJ2-3; D is unresolved. Sequenced sample: memory CD4+ T cells sorted from blood. Documented subset: CD45RA-negative fraction. The CDR3 sequence: CASSLDDTDTQYF. The CDR3 DNA reads as TGTGCCAGCAGCTTGGACGACACAGATACGCAGTATTTT.